Reported below is one TCR beta chain. The antigen remains unidentified. The CDR3 sequence is 19 residues long. The entry originates in a study of cytomegalovirus exposure and HLA in healthy donors. Study-wide results and caveats: TCR beta V- and J-gene trimming, according to a later analysis, was linked to a missense DCLRE1C variant. Productive rates of about 90% or about 30% were seen for most TCR beta V segments in an earlier analysis. Clonal expansion was found to be greater in HLA-associated TCR beta chains than in equally common others in a later analysis. Presence/absence analyses took donor sequencing depth as roughly uniform.

The PCR contained 60 Vbeta and 13 Jbeta primers. Using immunoSEQ multiplex PCR, the repertoire was profiled, and TCRdb retains in-frame clones only, with some absent. The sample includes about 140,000 clones, approximately 79% of them seen just once. Sample: PBMCs. The receptor comes from a female donor in good health and CMV-seronegative. The chain uses TRBV21-1 and TRBJ2-7; the D call in the table, TRBD1, was not verified against the DNA. TRBV21-1 is reported as a pseudogene. The CDR3 is CASSKGDRVGFQTSYEQYF. DNA for the CDR3: TGTGCCAGCAGCAAAGGGGACAGGGTAGGCTTCCAAACTTCCTACGAGCAGTACTTC.